A selection of T cell receptor beta chains follows, all from one sample in a study of cytomegalovirus exposure and HLA in healthy donors. Data came from immunoSEQ multiplex PCR; TCRdb stores just in-frame clones and leaves some out. Among about 120,000 clones, about 84% were seen once, and the ten largest hold roughly 2%. Source material: PBMCs. These receptor sequences come from a woman in her twenties or thirties in good health and CMV-seronegative. Each CDR3 is given with its conserved first and last residue. A D gene is named only where the DNA matches it firmly. Part of the rows lack a size; the others show once, few, many or a class for expanded clones.

TRBJ2-7 | TRBV4-1 | medium-sized | - | TGCGCCAGCAGCCAAGCCGGGACTGCGCTGGGCGAGCAGTACTTC | CASSQAGTALGEQYF
TRBJ2-7 | TRBV10-3 | few | - | TGTGCCATCAGTGAGTCTCAAGGCCAGTCGGGGGAGCAGTACTTC | CAISESQGQSGEQYF
TRBJ2-1 | TRBV19 | once | TRBD2 | TGTGCCAGTAGTATAATAGGACTAGCGGGGGGGCGGAATGAGCAGTTCTTC | CASSIIGLAGGRNEQFF
TRBJ1-1 | TRBV14 | - | - | TGTGCCAGCAGCCCGTCCCAACCCGGGGGAGCTTTCTTT | CASSPSQPGGAFF
TRBJ2-7 | TRBV7-3 | - | - | TGTGCCAGCAGCGTCGGGACTTCGAGCTCCTACGAGCAGTACTTC | CASSVGTSSSYEQYF
TRBJ2-5 | TRBV2 | - | - | TGTGCCAGCAGGGTAGGGGACTTTACCCAGTACTTC | CASRVGDFTQYF
TRBJ2-3 | TRBV9 | - | TRBD2 | TGTGCCAGCAGCGCGGGGGGTACTAGCGGGACAGATACGCAGTATTTT | CASSAGGTSGTDTQYF
TRBJ2-3 | TRBV19 | - | TRBD2 | TGTGCCAGTAGTACGATGTGGACTAGCGGCACAGATACGCAGTATTTT | CASSTMWTSGTDTQYF
TRBJ2-5 | TRBV6-6 | once | TRBD2 | TGTGCCAGCAACCCAGCGGGGGGTCGAGAGACCCAGTACTTC | CASNPAGGRETQYF
TRBJ2-1 | TRBV27 | - | TRBD1 | TGTGCCAGCAGTTTACCACGGGACAGTGGGCCCAACAATGAGCAGTTCTTC | CASSLPRDSGPNNEQFF
TRBJ2-7 | TRBV2 | - | - | TGTGCCAGCCTTGTAGCCGTTTATGGGAGCTACGAGCAGTACTTC | CASLVAVYGSYEQYF
TRBJ2-7 | TRBV28 | - | - | TGTGCCAGCAGTTTTGAACTCTACGAGCAGTACTTC | CASSFELYEQYF
TRBJ2-7 | TRBV2 | - | - | TGTGCCAGCGCGGTCTCCTACGAGCAGTACTTC | CASAVSYEQYF
TRBJ1-4 | TRBV11-2 | - | TRBD1 | TGTGCCAGCAGCTTTCGCAGGGGGCATTGGGAAAAACTGTTTTTT | CASSFRRGHWEKLFF
TRBJ2-7 | TRBV15 | - | - | TGTGCCACCAGCAGAGATCCACAGGGCGAGCAGTACTTC | CATSRDPQGEQYF
TRBJ1-3 | TRBV9 | once | - | TGTGCCAGCAGCGCACAGGGTAGAGGGTCTGGAAACACCATATATTTT | CASSAQGRGSGNTIYF
TRBJ1-2 | TRBV29-1 | - | TRBD1 | TGCAGCGTTGGGACAGGGGGCGATGGCTACACCTTC | CSVGTGGDGYTF
TRBJ2-1 | TRBV6-5 | - | TRBD2 | TGTGCCAGCAGTTACTTCGGGACTAGCGGGGCCGAGGAGCAGTTCTTC | CASSYFGTSGAEEQFF
TRBJ2-7 | TRBV6-1 | many | - | TGTGCCAGCAGTGAAGGGGTAGGGGGCGAGCAGTACTTC | CASSEGVGGEQYF
TRBJ2-7 | TRBV11-3 | - | - | TGTGCCAGCAGCTTAGAAGTGGCCCGACAGTACTTC | CASSLEVARQYF
TRBJ2-1 | TRBV7-2 | - | TRBD2 | TGTGCCAGCAGCTTTAGCGGGGGCCCCATTAACTACAATGAGCAGTTCTTC | CASSFSGGPINYNEQFF
TRBJ1-4 | TRBV19 | once | TRBD1 | TGTGCCAGTAGTAGCGGGACAGTTAATGAAAAACTGTTTTTT | CASSSGTVNEKLFF
TRBJ1-6 | TRBV19 | - | - | TGTGCCAGTAGTGTACAGGGTAGGGATTCACCCCTCCACTTT | CASSVQGRDSPLHF
TRBJ2-7 | TRBV5-5 | - | TRBD1 | TGTGCCAGCAGCTTGGGACAGGGGAGCTCCTACGAGCAGTACTTC | CASSLGQGSSYEQYF
TRBJ1-5 | TRBV19 | - | - | TGTGCCAGTACCGTTGGGGCTCAGCCCCAGCATTTT | CASTVGAQPQHF
TRBJ2-5 | TRBV5-6 | - | - | TGTGCCAGCAGCTTGGAAAGGGGGAGGGGGCAAGAGACCCAGTACTTC | CASSLERGRGQETQYF
TRBJ1-3 | TRBV6-5 | - | - | TGTGCCAGCAGCCCTACCGGGAGCTCTGGAAACACCATATATTTT | CASSPTGSSGNTIYF
TRBJ2-3 | TRBV4-3 | - | TRBD2 | TGCGCCAGCAGCCAGGGGACTAGGGGACACACAGATACGCAGTATTTT | CASSQGTRGHTDTQYF